This entry features one TCR beta chain sequence. The data were produced by immunoSEQ multiplex PCR, yet TCRdb's version contains in-frame clones alone and is incomplete. The sample holds some 64,000 clones, 70% to 90% seen once. The sample comes from a study of technical replicates of blood from a handful of donors. Germline V gene data show CDR1 as SGHDT and CDR2 as YYEEEE. The junction had 12 bases not matched to a gene; V was cut back by 4 bases and J by 6 bases. The CDR3 runs 15 residues. This chain links TRBV5-6 with TRBJ1-2, with 7 bases aligning to TRBD1. Sequenced sample: PBMCs. The TCR was taken from a human donor in good health. Some clones in this sample may be carry-over from other donors' samples. The CDR3 DNA follows: TGTGCCAGCAGCGGAATCACGACAGGGTCGAATGGCTACACCTTC. It specifies CASSGITTGSNGYTF.